This TCR beta chain appears in the sequencing data of a study of cytomegalovirus exposure and HLA in healthy donors. Nominally healthy donors were sampled, though unrecorded immune exposures were likely. Primers included in the PCR were 60 Vbeta and 13 Jbeta primers. Assay: immunoSEQ multiplex PCR; the TCRdb copy retains only in-frame clones and omits some. The sample has around 85,000 clones, about four fifths seen once. V was cut by 2 bases and J by 5 bases, with 6 bases left in between. The CDR3 runs 12 residues. Germline values: CDR1 SGHAT, CDR2 FQNNGV. Sequencing was performed on PBMCs. This TCR was sampled from a man in his sixties in good health and CMV-seronegative. The chain recombines TRBV11-2 with TRBJ2-5; D not certain. The CDR3 sequence: CASSLIGETQYF. CDR3 nucleotide sequence: TGTGCCAGCAGCTTAATCGGGGAGACCCAGTACTTC.